These 8 T cell receptor beta chains were sequenced from one sample in a study of CD8 T cells in Susac syndrome. RNA totalling about 0.45 to 1 ug underwent reverse transcription with random hexamers. One entry per CDR3 protein, called by TCRdb with MiXCR from the immunoSEQ multiplex PCR reads. The sample records 150,000 to 200,000 distinct CDR3 sequences, around 95% being singletons. Sequencing was carried out using CD4+ T cells from PBMCs. These receptors were taken from a human donor with multiple sclerosis.

This sequence joins TRBV7-2 and TRBJ2-7; maybe TRBD1 (6 bases). Per the germline V gene, CDR1 is SGHTA and CDR2 is FQGNSA. The CDR3 loop spans 14 amino acids. V was trimmed by 5 bases and J by 2 bases, leaving 13 bases between them. For the CDR3, the DNA is TGTGCCAGCAGCCCGTTACAGGGCCCCTACGAGCAGTACTTC. The encoded protein is CASSPLQGPYEQYF.

The J gene is TRBJ1-5, the V gene TRBV12-3 or TRBV12-4; TRBD1 matches 10 bases. Germline trimming cut 6 bases from V and 4 bases from J; bases unmatched to any gene: 6. The CDR3 consists of 15 residues. The CDR3 protein is CASSPAGQGNQPQHF. The CDR3 DNA follows: TGTGCCAGCAGCCCCGCGGGACAGGGGAATCAGCCCCAGCATTTT.

This clonotype was recorded only once. This chain joins TRBV20-1 and TRBJ2-7; TRBD1 or TRBD2 may be the D gene (6 bases each). Trimming removed 1 base at V and 3 bases at J, with 16 bases between. The CDR3 extends over 15 amino acids. The germline V gene has CDR1 DFQATT and CDR2 SNEGSKA (reference sequence). CDR3 region: CSARVGSGANYEQYF. The CDR3 nucleotides are TGCAGTGCTAGAGTGGGGTCGGGGGCGAACTACGAGCAGTACTTC.

The rearrangement links TRBV12-3 or TRBV12-4 to TRBJ2-3; the D gene is possibly TRBD2 (6 bases). Trimming stripped 7 bases from V and 1 base from J, with 21 bases between. The CDR3 runs to 17 residues. The CDR3 nucleotides read TGTGCCAGCACCCCCCAGGGCCCCACGGGGGGCACAGATACGCAGTATTTT. Translation: CASTPQGPTGGTDTQYF.

For the CDR3, the DNA is TGTGCCAGCACCCTAATGCGAGGGACAGGGTACAATGAGCAGTTCTTC. It codes for CASTLMRGTGYNEQFF. The gene calls are TRBV6-1 and TRBJ2-1; 9 positions match TRBD1. Trimming took 7 bases from V and 4 from J; bases not matched to a gene: 11. Germline CDR1 and CDR2: MNHNS and SASEGT. The length of the CDR3 is 16 residues.

The gene calls are TRBV11-2 and TRBJ1-5; D gene uncertain. Deletions cut 1 base from V and 0 bases from J, with 7 bases between. This CDR3 region has 15 residues. Germline V gene data show CDR1 as SGHAT and CDR2 as FQNNGV. CDR3 protein: CASSLGDYSNQPQHF. The CDR3 DNA reads as TGTGCCAGCAGCTTAGGGGATTATAGCAATCAGCCCCAGCATTTT.

The chain combines TRBV18 with TRBJ2-7; maybe TRBD2 (5 bases). From germline, CDR1 is KGHSH and CDR2 LQKENI. Trimming removed 2 bases from V and 6 bases from J, with 14 bases in between. The CDR3 runs 14 residues. CDR3 loop: CASSPGGTTGEQYF. DNA for the CDR3: TGTGCCAGCTCACCAGGAGGAACGACCGGCGAGCAGTACTTC.

The rearrangement uses TRBV27 and TRBJ2-2; D is ambiguous. V lost 6 bases, J lost 6 bases, and 8 bases lay in between. In germline, CDR1 is MNHEY, CDR2 SMNVEV (reference sequence). The CDR3 runs to 12 residues. This chain's CDR3 is CASSRRPGELFF. In nucleotides, the CDR3 is TGTGCCAGCAGCAGGAGACCCGGGGAGCTGTTTTTT.